A selection of T cell receptor beta chains follows, all from one sample in a study of blood T cell repertoires in COVID-19. Data came from immunoSEQ multiplex PCR; TCRdb stores just in-frame clones and leaves some out. The table lists 350,000 to 450,000 clones, roughly nine tenths of them singletons. What was sequenced was PBMCs or T cells enriched from blood (not recorded which). These receptor sequences come from a woman aged 40 to 50 who had been exposed to COVID-19. Each CDR3 is given with its conserved first and last residue. The D gene is left open where the match is weak. Where a row states a size, it is once, few, many or the class of an expanded clone; other rows omit it.

V	size	D	J	DNA	CDR3
TRBV3-1/TRBV3-2	NA	NA	TRBJ1-5	TGTGCCAGCAGCCCGTTCAGCAATCAGCCCCAGCATTTT	CASSPFSNQPQHF
TRBV4-3	NA	TRBD2	TRBJ2-3	TGCGCCAGCAGCCGAGCGGGAGTCACAGATACGCAGTATTTT	CASSRAGVTDTQYF
TRBV30	once	NA	TRBJ2-7	TGTGCCTGGGAGGCGGACTACGAGCAGTACTTC	CAWEADYEQYF
TRBV7-8	NA	TRBD1	TRBJ1-1	TGTGCCAGCAGCCGAGTTCAGGGGGCGAACATGAACACTGAAGCTTTCTTT	CASSRVQGANMNTEAFF
TRBV29-1	NA	TRBD2	TRBJ2-7	TGCAGCGTGAGGACTAGCGGGATTGTCGAGCAGTACTTC	CSVRTSGIVEQYF
TRBV6-5	NA	NA	TRBJ1-6	TGTGCCAGCAGGGGACAAAACCCCTATAATTCACCCCTCCACTTT	CASRGQNPYNSPLHF
TRBV9	NA	NA	TRBJ1-1	TGTGCCAGCAGCCCCGATCCGGGTTTGAACACTGAAGCTTTCTTT	CASSPDPGLNTEAFF
TRBV19	NA	NA	TRBJ2-1	TGTGCCAGTAGAGAGGCGGCGAGTTACAATGAGCAGTTCTTC	CASREAASYNEQFF
TRBV14	NA	NA	TRBJ2-5	TGTGCCAGCAGCCAAGATCGAGGGGGAAGAGGAGAGACCCAGTACTTC	CASSQDRGGRGETQYF
TRBV30	NA	NA	TRBJ2-5	TGTGCCTGGAGTCCAGGGGAGACCCAGTACTTC	CAWSPGETQYF
TRBV7-6	NA	NA	TRBJ1-6	TGTGCCAGCAGCCCCGACAGCTCTAATTCACCCCTCCACTTT	CASSPDSSNSPLHF
TRBV5-1	NA	TRBD2	TRBJ2-1	TGCGCCAGCAGCTTGGGGGGTAGCGGGAGTTCCTACAATGAGCAGTTCTTC	CASSLGGSGSSYNEQFF
TRBV7-9	NA	NA	TRBJ1-5	TGTGCCAGCAACCGAGGGGAGGACCAGCCCCAGCATTTT	CASNRGEDQPQHF
TRBV20-1	few	NA	TRBJ2-1	TGCAGTGCTAGTGCTCTGGGGGCGCGACATGAAAATGAGCAGTTCTTC	CSASALGARHENEQFF
TRBV3-1/TRBV3-2	NA	NA	TRBJ1-2	TGTGCCAGCAGCCAAGATAACGGAGGAGTAAACTATGGCTACACCTTC	CASSQDNGGVNYGYTF
TRBV6-5	NA	TRBD1	TRBJ2-5	TGTGCCAGCAGATCCGACAGGGGGCAAGAGACCCAGTACTTC	CASRSDRGQETQYF
TRBV25-1	NA	TRBD1	TRBJ2-3	TGTGCCAGCAGTGACGGGACAGGGAAAGATACGCAGTATTTT	CASSDGTGKDTQYF
TRBV5-5	few	TRBD2	TRBJ2-7	TGTGCCAGCAGCCTTGTGGGACTAGGAGACTACGAGCAGTACTTC	CASSLVGLGDYEQYF
TRBV10-3	NA	TRBD2	TRBJ2-1	TGTGCCATCAGTGGTGGGGAGGGCAATGAGCAGTTCTTC	CAISGGEGNEQFF
TRBV27	NA	NA	TRBJ1-1	TGTGCCAGCAGTTTTTCAGGGGCCGGGAATGAAGCTTTCTTT	CASSFSGAGNEAFF
TRBV7-2	NA	NA	TRBJ1-4	TGTGCCAGCAGCTTATCACAGTCAACTAATGAAAAACTGTTTTTT	CASSLSQSTNEKLFF
TRBV9	NA	TRBD2	TRBJ2-5	TGTGCCAGCAGCCCCTCCATGGGGGGGACTAGCGGGGTGCAAGAGACCCAGTACTTC	CASSPSMGGTSGVQETQYF
TRBV19	NA	TRBD2	TRBJ2-3	TGTGCCAGTAGTATCCCGACTAGCGGGGATTCAGATACGCAGTATTTT	CASSIPTSGDSDTQYF
TRBV2	NA	TRBD1	TRBJ2-5	TGTGCCAGCAGTCCACGGCGACAGGGGGGGACCCAGTACTTC	CASSPRRQGGTQYF
TRBV12-3/TRBV12-4	few	NA	TRBJ1-5	TGTGCCAGCAGTTTAGCAGGGGGTCAGCCCCAGCATTTT	CASSLAGGQPQHF
TRBV19	NA	NA	TRBJ2-1	TGTGCCAGTAGTATTTCCCGGAGCTCCTACAATGAGCAGTTCTTC	CASSISRSSYNEQFF
TRBV3-1/TRBV3-2	NA	TRBD1	TRBJ2-1	TGTGCCAGCAGCCAAGATTGGAACAGGGGAGACAATGAGCAGTTCTTC	CASSQDWNRGDNEQFF
TRBV5-5	NA	NA	TRBJ2-5	TGTGCCAGCAGCCGCAGGTCCCAAGAGACCCAGTACTTC	CASSRRSQETQYF
TRBV7-9	few	NA	TRBJ2-7	TGTGCCAGCAGCCCCGGACTTACCTACGAGCAGTACTTC	CASSPGLTYEQYF
TRBV27	few	NA	TRBJ1-2	TGTGCCAGCAGTTTATATCCAGGGGCAACCTATGGCTACACCTTC	CASSLYPGATYGYTF
TRBV11-3	NA	NA	TRBJ1-2	TGTGCCAGCAGCTCGGGGGGAAGCGGCTACACCTTC	CASSSGGSGYTF
TRBV7-7	NA	TRBD2	TRBJ2-2	TGTGCTAGCAGCCCTACTAGCGGCTTCACCGGGGAGCTGTTTTTT	CASSPTSGFTGELFF
TRBV5-1	NA	TRBD1	TRBJ1-1	TGCGCCAGCAGCGCGGCGGGACAGGGGAACACTGAAGCTTTCTTT	CASSAAGQGNTEAFF
TRBV19	NA	TRBD1	TRBJ2-5	TGTGCCAGTAGTATAGTTAACAGGGGGCAAGAGACCCAGTACTTC	CASSIVNRGQETQYF
TRBV7-2	NA	TRBD1	TRBJ1-6	TGTGCCAGCAGACTTAATTACTCCGGGACAGGGGTCATTCATTCACCCCTCCACTTT	CASRLNYSGTGVIHSPLHF
TRBV19	NA	TRBD1	TRBJ1-5	TGTGCCAGTTCAATTACAGGGGATAATAGCAATCAGCCCCAGCATTTT	CASSITGDNSNQPQHF
TRBV29-1	NA	NA	TRBJ1-2	TGCAGCGTTTCGAGAGGGCAAGATGGCTACACCTTC	CSVSRGQDGYTF
TRBV5-1	NA	NA	TRBJ1-6	TGCGCCAGCAGCGCCCAGGGATTCTCCTATAATTCACCCCTCCACTTT	CASSAQGFSYNSPLHF
TRBV27	once	TRBD1	TRBJ2-7	TGTGCCAGCAGTCTATATGGACAGGGAGTTCCCTACGAGCAGTACTTC	CASSLYGQGVPYEQYF
TRBV25-1	NA	NA	TRBJ1-1	TGTGCCAGCAGTGAATTTGAGACAGGGAACACTGAAGCTTTCTTT	CASSEFETGNTEAFF